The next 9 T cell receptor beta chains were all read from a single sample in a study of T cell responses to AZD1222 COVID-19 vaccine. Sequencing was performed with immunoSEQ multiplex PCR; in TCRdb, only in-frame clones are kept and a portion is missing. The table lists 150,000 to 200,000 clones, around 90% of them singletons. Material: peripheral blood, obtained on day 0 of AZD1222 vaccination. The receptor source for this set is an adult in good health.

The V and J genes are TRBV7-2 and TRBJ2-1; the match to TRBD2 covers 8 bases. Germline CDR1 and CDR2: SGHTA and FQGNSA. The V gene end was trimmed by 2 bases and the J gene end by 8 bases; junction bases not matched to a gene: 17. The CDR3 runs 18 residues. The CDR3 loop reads CASSLHTPGTRASDEQFF. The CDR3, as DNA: TGTGCCAGCAGCTTACACACTCCCGGGACTAGGGCCTCGGATGAGCAGTTCTTC.

The CDR3 protein is CAPGHPKGVGLAGGGETQYF. The CDR3 DNA sequence: TGTGCCCCCGGCCATCCAAAAGGGGTTGGACTAGCGGGAGGGGGGGAGACCCAGTACTTC. J is TRBJ2-5 and V is TRBV24-1; 15 nucleotides align to TRBD2. CDR3 length: 20 amino acids. V lost 12 bases and J lost 5; bases outside the gene matches: 24. CDR1 and CDR2 (germline): KGHDR, SFDVKD.

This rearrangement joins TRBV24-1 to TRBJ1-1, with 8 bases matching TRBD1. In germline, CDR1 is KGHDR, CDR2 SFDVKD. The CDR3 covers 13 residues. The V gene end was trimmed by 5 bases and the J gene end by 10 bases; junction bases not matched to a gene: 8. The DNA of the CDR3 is TGTGCCACCAGTGCATTCGACAGGGGTAGAGCTTTCTTT. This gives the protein CATSAFDRGRAFF.

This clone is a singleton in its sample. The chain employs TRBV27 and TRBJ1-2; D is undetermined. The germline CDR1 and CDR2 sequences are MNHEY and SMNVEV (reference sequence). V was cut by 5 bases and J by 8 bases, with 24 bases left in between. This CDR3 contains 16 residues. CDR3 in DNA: TGTGCCAGCAGTCCCTCTCCCCGGGCGGGTGGCTACGGCTACACCTTC. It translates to CASSPSPRAGGYGYTF.

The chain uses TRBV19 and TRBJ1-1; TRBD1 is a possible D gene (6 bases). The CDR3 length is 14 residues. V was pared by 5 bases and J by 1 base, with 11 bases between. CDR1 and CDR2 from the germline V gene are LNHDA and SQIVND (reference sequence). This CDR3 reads CASSAQQGNTEAFF. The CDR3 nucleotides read TGTGCCAGTAGTGCCCAACAGGGGAACACTGAAGCTTTCTTT.

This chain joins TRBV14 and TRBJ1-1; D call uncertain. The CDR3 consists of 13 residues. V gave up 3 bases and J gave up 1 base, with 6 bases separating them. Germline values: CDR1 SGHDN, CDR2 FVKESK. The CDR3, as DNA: TGTGCCAGCAGCCAGGGGAGGAACACTGAAGCTTTCTTT. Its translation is CASSQGRNTEAFF.

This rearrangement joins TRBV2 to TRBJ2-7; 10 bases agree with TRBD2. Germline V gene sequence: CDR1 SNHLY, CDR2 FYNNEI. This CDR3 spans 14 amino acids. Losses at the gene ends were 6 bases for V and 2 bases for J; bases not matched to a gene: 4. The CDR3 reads CASRPGTSAYEQYF. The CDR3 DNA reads TGTGCCAGCAGACCCGGGACTAGCGCCTACGAGCAGTACTTC.

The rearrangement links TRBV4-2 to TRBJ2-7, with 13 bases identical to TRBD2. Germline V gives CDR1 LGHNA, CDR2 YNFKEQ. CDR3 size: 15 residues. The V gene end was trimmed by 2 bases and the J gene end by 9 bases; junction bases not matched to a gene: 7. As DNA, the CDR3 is TGTGCCAGCAGCCAACCCACTAGCGGGAGGGCCGGGCAGTACTTC. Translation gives CASSQPTSGRAGQYF.

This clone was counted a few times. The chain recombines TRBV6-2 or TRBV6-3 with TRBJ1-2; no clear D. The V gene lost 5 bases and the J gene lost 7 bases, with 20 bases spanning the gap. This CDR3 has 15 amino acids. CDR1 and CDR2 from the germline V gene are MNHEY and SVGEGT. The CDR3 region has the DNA TGTGCCAGCAGTCTCTCCCGGTCGCTAGGTGGTGGCTACACCTTC. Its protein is CASSLSRSLGGGYTF.